The present T cell receptor (beta chain) was sequenced within a study of T cell changes during pregnancy in multiple sclerosis. This table comes from immunoSEQ multiplex PCR, and its TCRdb copy is limited to in-frame clones, with some not included. The table records 35,000 to 50,000 clones, more than 85% of them present only once. Trimming took off 5 bases at V and 4 bases at J, with 12 bases between the two ends. Germline values: CDR1 SEHNR, CDR2 FQNEAQ (reference sequence). The CDR3 consists of 13 residues. This chain uses TRBV7-9 with TRBJ2-7; weak D call: TRBD1 (5 bases). The sequences come from CD8+ T cells from peripheral blood mononuclear cells, collected in the third trimester of pregnancy. This clonotype originated in a female donor with multiple sclerosis, enrolled in a pregnancy study. CDR3 amino acids: CASSPADRYEQYF. The CDR3 nucleotides read TGTGCCAGCAGCCCCGCCGACAGATACGAGCAGTACTTC. The full variable domain, completed using reference TRBV7-9 and TRBJ2-7, is DTGVSQNPRHKITKRGQNVTFRCDPISEHNRLYWYRQTLGQGPEFLTYFQNEAQLEKSRLLSDRFSAERPKGSFSTLEIQRTEQGDSAMYLCASSPADRYEQYFGPGTRLTVT.